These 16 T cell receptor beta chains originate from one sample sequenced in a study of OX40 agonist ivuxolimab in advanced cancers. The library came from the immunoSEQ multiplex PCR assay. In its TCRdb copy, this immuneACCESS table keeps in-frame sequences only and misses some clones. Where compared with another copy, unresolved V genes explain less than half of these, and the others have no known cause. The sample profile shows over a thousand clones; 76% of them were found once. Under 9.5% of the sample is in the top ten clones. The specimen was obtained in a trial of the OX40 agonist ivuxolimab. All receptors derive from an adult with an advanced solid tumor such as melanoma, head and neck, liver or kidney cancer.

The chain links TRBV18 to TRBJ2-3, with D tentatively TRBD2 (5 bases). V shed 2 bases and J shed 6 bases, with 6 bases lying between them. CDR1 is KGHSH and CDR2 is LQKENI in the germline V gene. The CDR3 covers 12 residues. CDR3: CASSPLADTQYF. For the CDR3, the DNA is TGTGCCAGCTCACCATTAGCGGATACGCAGTATTTT.

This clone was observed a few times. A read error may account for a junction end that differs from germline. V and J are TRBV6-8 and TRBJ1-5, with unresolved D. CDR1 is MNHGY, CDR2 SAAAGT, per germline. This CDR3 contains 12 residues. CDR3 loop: CAISVVDQPQHF. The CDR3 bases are TGTGCCATCAGTGTTGTGGATCAGCCCCAGCATTTT.

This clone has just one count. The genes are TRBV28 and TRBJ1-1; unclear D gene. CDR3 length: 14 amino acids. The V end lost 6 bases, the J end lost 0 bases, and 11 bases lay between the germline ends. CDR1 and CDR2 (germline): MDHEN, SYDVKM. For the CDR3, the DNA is TGTGCCAGCAGCCTCCACAGCCTGAACACTGAAGCTTTCTTT. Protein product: CASSLHSLNTEAFF.

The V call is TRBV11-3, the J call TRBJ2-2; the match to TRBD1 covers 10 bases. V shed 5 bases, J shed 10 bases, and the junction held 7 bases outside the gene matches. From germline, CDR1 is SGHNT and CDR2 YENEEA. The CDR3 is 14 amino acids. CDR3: CASSVGTGDVELFF. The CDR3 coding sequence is TGTGCCAGCAGCGTAGGGACAGGGGACGTGGAGCTGTTTTTT.

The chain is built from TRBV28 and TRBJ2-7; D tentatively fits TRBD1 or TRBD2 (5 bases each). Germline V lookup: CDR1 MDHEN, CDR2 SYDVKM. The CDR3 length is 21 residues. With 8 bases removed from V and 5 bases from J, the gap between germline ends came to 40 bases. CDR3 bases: TGTGCCAGCGGGCCCCTAGGGAGTTCTGGATCCCAGGGACGGCCCTGGGACGAGCAGTACTTC. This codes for CASGPLGSSGSQGRPWDEQYF. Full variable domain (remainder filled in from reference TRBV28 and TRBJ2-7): DVKVTQSSRYLVKRTGEKVFLECVQDMDHENMFWYRQDPGLGLRLIYFSYDVKMKEKGDIPEGYSVSREKKERFSLILESASTNQTSMYLCASGPLGSSGSQGRPWDEQYFGPGTRLTVT.

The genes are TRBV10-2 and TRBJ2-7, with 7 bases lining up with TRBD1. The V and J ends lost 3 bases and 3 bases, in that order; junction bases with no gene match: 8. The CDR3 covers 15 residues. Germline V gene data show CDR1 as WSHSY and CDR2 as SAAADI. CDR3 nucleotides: TGCGCCAGCAGTGAAGACGGGACAGAAAACTACGAGCAGTACTTC. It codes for CASSEDGTENYEQYF.

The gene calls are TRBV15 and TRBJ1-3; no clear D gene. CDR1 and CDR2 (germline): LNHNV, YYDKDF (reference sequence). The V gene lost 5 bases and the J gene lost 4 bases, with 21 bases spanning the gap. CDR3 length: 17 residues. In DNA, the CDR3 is TGTGCCACCAGCGGGGAAGGGCTAGCCGAGCCAGGAAACACCATATATTTT. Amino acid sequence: CATSGEGLAEPGNTIYF.

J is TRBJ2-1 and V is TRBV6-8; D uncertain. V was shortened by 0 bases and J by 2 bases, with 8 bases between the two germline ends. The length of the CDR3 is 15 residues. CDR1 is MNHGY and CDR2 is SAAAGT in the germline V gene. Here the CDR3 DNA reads TGTGCCAGCAGTTACTCACGGCCACCCTACAATGAGCAGTTCTTC. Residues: CASSYSRPPYNEQFF.

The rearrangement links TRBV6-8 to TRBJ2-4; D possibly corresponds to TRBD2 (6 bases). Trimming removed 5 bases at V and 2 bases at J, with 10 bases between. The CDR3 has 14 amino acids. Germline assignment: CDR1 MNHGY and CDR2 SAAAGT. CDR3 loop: CASSTGGSKNIQYF. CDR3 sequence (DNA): TGTGCCAGCAGTACCGGGGGTTCCAAAAACATTCAGTACTTC.

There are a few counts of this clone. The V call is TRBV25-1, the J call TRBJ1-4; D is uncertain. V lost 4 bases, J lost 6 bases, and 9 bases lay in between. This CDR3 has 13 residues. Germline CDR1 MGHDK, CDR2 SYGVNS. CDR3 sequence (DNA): TGTGCCAGCAGTGCGGCGGATGATGAAAAACTGTTTTTT. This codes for CASSAADDEKLFF.

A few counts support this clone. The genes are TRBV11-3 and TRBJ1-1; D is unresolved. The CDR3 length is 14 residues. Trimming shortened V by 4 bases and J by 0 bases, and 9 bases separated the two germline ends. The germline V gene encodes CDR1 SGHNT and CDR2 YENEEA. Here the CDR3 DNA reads TGTGCCAGCAGCTCGGAGGCCTTGAACACTGAAGCTTTCTTT. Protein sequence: CASSSEALNTEAFF. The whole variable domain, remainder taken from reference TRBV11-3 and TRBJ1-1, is EAGVVQSPRYKIIEKKQPVAFWCNPISGHNTLYWYLQNLGQGPELLIRYENEEAVDDSQLPKDRFSAERLKGVDSTLKIQPAELGDSAVYLCASSSEALNTEAFFGQGTRLTVV.

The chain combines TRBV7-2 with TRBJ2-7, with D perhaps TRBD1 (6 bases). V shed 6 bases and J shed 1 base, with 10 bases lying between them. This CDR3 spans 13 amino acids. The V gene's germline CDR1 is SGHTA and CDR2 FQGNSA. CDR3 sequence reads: CASSTGPSYEQYF. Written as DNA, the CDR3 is TGTGCCAGCAGTACAGGGCCATCCTACGAGCAGTACTTC.

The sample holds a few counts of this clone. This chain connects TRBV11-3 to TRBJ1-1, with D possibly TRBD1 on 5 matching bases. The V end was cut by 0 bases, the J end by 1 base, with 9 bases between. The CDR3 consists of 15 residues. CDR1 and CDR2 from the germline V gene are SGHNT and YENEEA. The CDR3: CASSLDLGGNTEAFF. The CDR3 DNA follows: TGTGCCAGCAGCTTAGATCTGGGGGGGAACACTGAAGCTTTCTTT. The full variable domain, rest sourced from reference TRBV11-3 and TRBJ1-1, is EAGVVQSPRYKIIEKKQPVAFWCNPISGHNTLYWYLQNLGQGPELLIRYENEEAVDDSQLPKDRFSAERLKGVDSTLKIQPAELGDSAVYLCASSLDLGGNTEAFFGQGTRLTVV.

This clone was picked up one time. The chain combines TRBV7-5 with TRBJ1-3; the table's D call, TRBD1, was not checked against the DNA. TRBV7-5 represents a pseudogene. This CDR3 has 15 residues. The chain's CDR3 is CASSPGQGGGNTIYF. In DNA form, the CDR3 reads TGTGCCAGCAGCCCGGGACAGGGGGGCGGAAACACCATATATTTT.

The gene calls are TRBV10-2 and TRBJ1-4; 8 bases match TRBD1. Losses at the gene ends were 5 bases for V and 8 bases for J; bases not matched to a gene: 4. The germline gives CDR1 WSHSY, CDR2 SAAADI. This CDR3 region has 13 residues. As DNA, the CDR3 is TGCGCCAGCAGTCAGGGGGCTCGGGAAAAACTGTTTTTT. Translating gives CASSQGAREKLFF.

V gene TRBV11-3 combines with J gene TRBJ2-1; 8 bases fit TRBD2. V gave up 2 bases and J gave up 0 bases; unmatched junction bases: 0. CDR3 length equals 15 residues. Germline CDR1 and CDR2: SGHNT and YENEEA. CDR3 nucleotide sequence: TGTGCCAGCAGCTTAAGCGGGAGCTCCTACAATGAGCAGTTCTTC. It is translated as CASSLSGSSYNEQFF.